Here is one T cell receptor (beta chain) with its context. The CDR3 loop spans 15 amino acids. From germline, CDR1 is SGHRS and CDR2 YFSETQ. V lost 4 bases, J lost 7 bases, and 7 bases stayed unmatched. Data came from immunoSEQ multiplex PCR; TCRdb stores just in-frame clones and leaves some out. The sample lists around 80,000 clones, roughly 89% occurring once. These data are taken from a study of blood T cell repertoires in COVID-19. This receptor was obtained from a man aged 55 to 70 with acute or convalescent COVID-19. The chain has TRBV5-1 and TRBJ2-1; TRBD1 matches 11 bases. Sequenced material: peripheral blood. The CDR3 is CASSVGQGALNEQFF. The CDR3 DNA sequence: TGCGCCAGCAGCGTCGGACAGGGGGCGCTGAATGAGCAGTTCTTC.